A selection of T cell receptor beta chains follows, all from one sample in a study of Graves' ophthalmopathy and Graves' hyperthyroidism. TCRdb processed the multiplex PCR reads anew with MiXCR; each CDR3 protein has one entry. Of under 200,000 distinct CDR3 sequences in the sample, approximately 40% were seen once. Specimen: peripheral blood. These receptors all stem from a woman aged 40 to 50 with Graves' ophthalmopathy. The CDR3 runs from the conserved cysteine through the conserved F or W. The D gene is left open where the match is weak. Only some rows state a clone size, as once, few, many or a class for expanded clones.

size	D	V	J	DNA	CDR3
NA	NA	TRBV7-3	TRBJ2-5	TGTGCCAGCAGCCCCCAACCCGCAGAGACCCAGTACTTC	CASSPQPAETQYF
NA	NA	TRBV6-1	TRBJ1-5	TGTGCCAGCAGTAAATGGACAGTTAGCAATCAGCCCCAGCATTTT	CASSKWTVSNQPQHF
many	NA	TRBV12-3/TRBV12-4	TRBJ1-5	TGTGCCAGCAGTTTCCACGTAGGGTCCCAGCATTTT	CASSFHVGSQHF
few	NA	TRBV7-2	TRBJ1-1	TGTGCCAGCAGCTCTCAGCTCCGATCCGCTTTCTTT	CASSSQLRSAFF
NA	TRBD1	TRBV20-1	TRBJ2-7	TGCAGTGCGCGCGCACCGGGACAGGTCCCCTACGAGCAGTACTTC	CSARAPGQVPYEQYF
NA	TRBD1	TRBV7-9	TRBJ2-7	TGTGCCAGCAGCTCCGGGACAGCTCTCTCCTACGAGCAGTACTTC	CASSSGTALSYEQYF
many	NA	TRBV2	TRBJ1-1	TGTGCCAGCAGGGCATCTTGGGAAGCTTTCTTT	CASRASWEAFF
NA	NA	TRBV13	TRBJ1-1	TGTGCCAGCAGCCTTAGCAGCTTAGGCAGGGCAGAGAACACTGAAGCTTTCTTT	CASSLSSLGRAENTEAFF
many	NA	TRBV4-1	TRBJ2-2	TGCGCCAGCAGCCGCGTGTCCGGGGGGCGGACCGGGGAGCTGTTTTTT	CASSRVSGGRTGELFF
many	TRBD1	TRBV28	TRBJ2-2	TGTGCCAGCAGTTGGGACAGGGATGACACCGGGGAGCTGTTTTTT	CASSWDRDDTGELFF
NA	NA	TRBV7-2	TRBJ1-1	TGTGCCAGCAGCTTAGGTCCCGGTGGCAACACTGAAGCTTTCTTT	CASSLGPGGNTEAFF
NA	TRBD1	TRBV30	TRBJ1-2	TGTGCCTGGAGCGAGGACAGGTCTGGCTACACCTTC	CAWSEDRSGYTF
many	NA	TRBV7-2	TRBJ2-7	TGTGCCAGCACCCAGGGGCGGGCAGGCTACGAGCAGTACTTC	CASTQGRAGYEQYF
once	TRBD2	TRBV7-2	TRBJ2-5	TGTGCCAGTAGCTCGGGTAGCGGGAGTGAGACCCAGTACTTC	CASSSGSGSETQYF
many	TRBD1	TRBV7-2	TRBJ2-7	TGTGCCAGCAGCTTAGATTGGGACAGCCCCGAGCAGTACTTC	CASSLDWDSPEQYF
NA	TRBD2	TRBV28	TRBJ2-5	TGTGCCAGCAGCTCGCTCGGGGGGGCCCAAGAGACCCAGTACTTC	CASSSLGGAQETQYF
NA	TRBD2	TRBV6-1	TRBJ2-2	TGTGCCAGCAGTCCCCCAGGGAGGGTCGGGGAGCTGTTTTTT	CASSPPGRVGELFF
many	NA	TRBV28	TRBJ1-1	TGTGCCAGCACCTCGGGCGGTGAAGCTTTCTTT	CASTSGGEAFF
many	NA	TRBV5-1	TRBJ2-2	TGCGCCAGCAGCTTGGATAAGGAGATCGGGGAGCTGTTTTTT	CASSLDKEIGELFF
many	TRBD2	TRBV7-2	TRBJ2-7	TGTGCCAGCAGCTTGGGACTAGCGACACTGGAGCAGTACTTC	CASSLGLATLEQYF
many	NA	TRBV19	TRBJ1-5	TGTGCCAGTAGTTCCCCTGGGGGGGGAGATAATCAGCCCCAGCATTTT	CASSSPGGGDNQPQHF
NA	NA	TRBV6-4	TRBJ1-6	TGTGCCAGCAGTGACTCGGACAATTCACCCCTCCACTTT	CASSDSDNSPLHF
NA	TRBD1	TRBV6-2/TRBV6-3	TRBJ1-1	TGTGCCAGCAGAACTCTGGACAGGCCGGCTGAAGCTTTCTTT	CASRTLDRPAEAFF
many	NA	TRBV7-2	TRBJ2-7	TGTGCCAGCAGCAAAACAGGGCTACCCTACGAGCAGTACTTC	CASSKTGLPYEQYF
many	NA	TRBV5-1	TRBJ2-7	TGCGCCAGTAGCCGTGCTAGTGACTACGAGCAGTACTTC	CASSRASDYEQYF
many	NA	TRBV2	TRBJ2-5	TGTGCCAGCCGCAACAGGGAGCTCTCAGAGACCCAGTACTTC	CASRNRELSETQYF
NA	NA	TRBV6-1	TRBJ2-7	TGTGCCAGCAGCTCCAGGGCCCCAGGGGAGCAGTACTTC	CASSSRAPGEQYF
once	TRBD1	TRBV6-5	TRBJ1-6	TGTGCCAGCGGGACAGGGCCTAATTCACCCCTCCACTTT	CASGTGPNSPLHF
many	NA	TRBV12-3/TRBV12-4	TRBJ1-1	TGTGCCAGCACCGAGGGGTTGGCGAACACTGAAGCTTTCTTT	CASTEGLANTEAFF
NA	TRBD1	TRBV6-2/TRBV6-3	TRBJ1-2	TGTGCCAGCACCGATCTTACAGGGGATGGCTACACCTTC	CASTDLTGDGYTF
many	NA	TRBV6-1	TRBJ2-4	TGTGCCAGCAGTCGACCTACAGCCAAAAACATTCAGTACTTC	CASSRPTAKNIQYF
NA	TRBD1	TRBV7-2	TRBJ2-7	TGTGCCAGCGGGGACAGGGTGTACGAGCAGTACTTC	CASGDRVYEQYF
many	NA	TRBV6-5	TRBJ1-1	TGTGCCAGCAGTCGACAGAACACTGAAGCTTTCTTT	CASSRQNTEAFF
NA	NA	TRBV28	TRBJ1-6	TGTGCCAGCAGTTCAACGGTGGACAGTTTTAATTCACCCCTCCACTTT	CASSSTVDSFNSPLHF
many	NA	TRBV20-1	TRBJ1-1	TGCAGTGCAGCAGCTACAGCTGAAGCTTTCTTT	CSAAATAEAFF
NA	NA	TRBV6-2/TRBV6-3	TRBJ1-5	TGTGCCAGCAGTTACTCGATCATAGTCCCTCCTGGGCCCCAGCATTTT	CASSYSIIVPPGPQHF
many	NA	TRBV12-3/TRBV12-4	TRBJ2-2	TGTGCCAGCAGTCCCCTCCTCATGACAGCCGGGGAGCTGTTTTTT	CASSPLLMTAGELFF
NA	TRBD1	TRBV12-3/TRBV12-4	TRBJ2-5	TGTGCCAGCAGTTTGAACAGGGGAGAGACCCAGTACTTC	CASSLNRGETQYF
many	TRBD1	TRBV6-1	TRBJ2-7	TGTGCCAGCAGTGAGACAGGGGGCAGCTACGAGCAGTACTTC	CASSETGGSYEQYF
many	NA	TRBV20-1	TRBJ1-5	TGCAGTGCCAGGGTGCATAGCAATCAGCCCCAGCATTTT	CSARVHSNQPQHF
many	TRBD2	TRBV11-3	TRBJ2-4	TGTGCCAGCAGCTTGGGACTAGCGGTGGCCAAAAACATTCAGTACTTC	CASSLGLAVAKNIQYF
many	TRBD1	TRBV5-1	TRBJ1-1	TGCGCCAGCAGCTTGAAGCGACAGGGACCGAACACTGAAGCTTTCTTT	CASSLKRQGPNTEAFF
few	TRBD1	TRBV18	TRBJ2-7	TGTGCCAGCTCACCGGGACAGGGGACCTACGAGCAGTACTTC	CASSPGQGTYEQYF
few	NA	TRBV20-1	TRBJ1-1	TGCAGTGCTAGAGATCCGGGACATCTGAACACTGAAGCTTTCTTT	CSARDPGHLNTEAFF
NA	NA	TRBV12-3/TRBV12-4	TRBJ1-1	TGTGCCAGCACCCACGCGACTGAGGACACTGAAGCTTTCTTT	CASTHATEDTEAFF
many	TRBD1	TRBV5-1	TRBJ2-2	TGCGCCAGCAGCTCACTCACAGGGGCGGACACCGGGGAGCTGTTTTTT	CASSSLTGADTGELFF
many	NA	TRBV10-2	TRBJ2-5	TGCGCCAGCACCCTAGGGGGGGAAATGTACTTC	CASTLGGEMYF
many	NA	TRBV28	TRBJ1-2	TGTGCCAGCAGCCGACGCCTTTATGGCTACACCTTC	CASSRRLYGYTF
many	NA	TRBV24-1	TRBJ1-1	TGTGCCACCACGGACGGAAACACTGAAGCTTTCTTT	CATTDGNTEAFF
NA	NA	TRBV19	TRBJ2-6	TGTGCCAGTAGTATAACGGAGAACTCTGGGGCCAACGTCCTGACTTTC	CASSITENSGANVLTF
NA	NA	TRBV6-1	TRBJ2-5	TGTGCCAGCAGCTCACAGGGATGGGAGACCCAGTACTTC	CASSSQGWETQYF
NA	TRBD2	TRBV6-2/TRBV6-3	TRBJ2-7	TGTGCCAGCACTCGTAGCGGGAGCTCCTACGAGCAGTACTTC	CASTRSGSSYEQYF
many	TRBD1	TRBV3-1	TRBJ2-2	TGTGCCAGCAGCCAAGATGGCAGGGGGACCGGGGAGCTGTTTTTT	CASSQDGRGTGELFF
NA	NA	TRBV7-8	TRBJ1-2	TGTGCCAGCAGCCCAAAGGACGGGAACTATGGCTACACCTTC	CASSPKDGNYGYTF